A selection of T cell receptor beta chains follows, all from one sample in a study of blood T cell dynamics during melanoma immunotherapy. Only in-frame clones appear in the TCRdb table, and some are missing; sequencing was by immunoSEQ multiplex PCR. The table records 14,000 to 15,000 clones, 87% of them present only once. The material was blood, obtained from a patient treated with checkpoint blockade. The source of these receptors is a human donor with melanoma. The CDR3 runs from the conserved cysteine through the conserved F or W. Each record gives: CDR3 protein, CDR3 DNA, clone size, V gene, J gene, D gene. The D gene is left open where the match is weak. The listing skips clone size in some rows; elsewhere it reads once, few, many or a size class.

CASSQDPPGGYNEQFF	TGTGCCAGCAGCCAAGATCCCCCAGGAGGTTACAATGAGCAGTTCTTC	once	TRBV4-2	TRBJ2-1	NA
CASSLGMGPSGSEETQYF	TGCGCCAGCAGCTTGGGAATGGGGCCTAGCGGGAGTGAGGAGACCCAGTACTTC	NA	TRBV5-1	TRBJ2-5	TRBD2
CARSQGGKATNEKLFF	TGTGCCAGAAGCCAAGGAGGAAAGGCAACTAATGAAAAACTGTTTTTT	NA	TRBV7-5	TRBJ1-4	NA
CASSLGGGALYEQYF	TGTGCCAGCAGCTTAGGTGGCGGGGCCCTCTACGAGCAGTACTTC	once	TRBV7-2	TRBJ2-7	NA
CASSRTSTTDTQYF	TGTGCCAGTAGCCGGACTAGCACCACAGATACGCAGTATTTT	NA	TRBV19	TRBJ2-3	TRBD2
CASSFPMGAGGYEQYF	TGTGCCAGCAGTTTCCCCATGGGGGCAGGGGGCTACGAGCAGTACTTC	NA	TRBV28	TRBJ2-7	TRBD1
CASSLYPTGYDSPLHF	TGTGCCAGCAGTTTATACCCGACAGGGTATGATTCACCCCTCCACTTT	NA	TRBV28	TRBJ1-6	TRBD1
CSARTPGLRQETQYF	TGCAGCGCCCGGACCCCGGGGCTGAGGCAAGAGACCCAGTACTTC	NA	TRBV29-1	TRBJ2-5	NA
CASEQLAGVGEQFF	TGTGCCAGCGAACAACTAGCGGGAGTGGGTGAGCAGTTCTTC	NA	TRBV19	TRBJ2-1	TRBD2
CARSFGRTLETQYF	TGTGCCAGAAGCTTCGGGCGGACCTTAGAGACCCAGTACTTC	NA	TRBV5-3	TRBJ2-5	NA
CASSGDLPYEQYF	TGTGCCAGCAGTGGAGACCTGCCCTACGAGCAGTACTTC	NA	TRBV2	TRBJ2-7	NA
CSVASQGKNTEAFF	TGCAGCGTTGCCTCACAGGGAAAAAACACTGAAGCTTTCTTT	NA	TRBV29-1	TRBJ1-1	NA
CASSPWVGGQNYEQYF	TGTGCCAGCAGCCCCTGGGTAGGGGGGCAGAACTACGAGCAGTACTTC	NA	TRBV28	TRBJ2-7	NA
CSVWSQGTDTQYF	TGCAGCGTCTGGTCCCAGGGCACAGATACGCAGTATTTT	NA	TRBV29-1	TRBJ2-3	NA
CASTTQGAGTIYF	TGTGCCAGCACTACCCAAGGCGCGGGTACCATATATTTT	NA	TRBV6-5	TRBJ1-3	NA
CASSSNRGYNTIYF	TGTGCCAGCAGCTCAAACAGGGGATATAACACCATATATTTT	once	TRBV7-2	TRBJ1-3	TRBD1
CASSQDPGQGNSPLHF	TGCGCCAGCAGCCAAGACCCGGGACAGGGAAATTCACCCCTCCACTTT	NA	TRBV4-3	TRBJ1-6	TRBD1
CASSPSLETQYF	TGTGCCAGCTCACCATCTTTGGAGACCCAGTACTTC	once	TRBV18	TRBJ2-5	NA
CASGRIGTGLQETQYF	TGTGCCAGTGGACGGATCGGGACAGGGCTACAAGAGACCCAGTACTTC	NA	TRBV19	TRBJ2-5	TRBD1
CASSQDFGHPSGNTIYF	TGCGCCAGCAGCCAAGATTTCGGTCACCCCTCTGGAAACACCATATATTTT	once	TRBV4-3	TRBJ1-3	NA
CASSPWTSGTYEQYF	TGTGCCAGCAGTCCCTGGACTAGCGGGACCTACGAGCAGTACTTC	NA	TRBV28	TRBJ2-7	TRBD2
CASSRRLAGAHEQYF	TGTGCCAGCAGCCGCCGACTAGCGGGAGCCCACGAGCAGTACTTC	NA	TRBV11-1	TRBJ2-7	TRBD2
CAWSVGNMNTEAFF	TGTGCCTGGAGTGTGGGCAATATGAACACTGAAGCTTTCTTT	NA	TRBV30	TRBJ1-1	NA
CASSFYGTGNNSPLHF	TGTGCCAGCAGCTTCTACGGGACAGGGAATAATTCACCCCTCCACTTT	NA	TRBV7-9	TRBJ1-6	TRBD1
CASSLSGAYSTDTQYF	TGTGCCAGCAGCCTTAGCGGGGCGTATAGCACAGATACGCAGTATTTT	NA	TRBV5-5	TRBJ2-3	TRBD2